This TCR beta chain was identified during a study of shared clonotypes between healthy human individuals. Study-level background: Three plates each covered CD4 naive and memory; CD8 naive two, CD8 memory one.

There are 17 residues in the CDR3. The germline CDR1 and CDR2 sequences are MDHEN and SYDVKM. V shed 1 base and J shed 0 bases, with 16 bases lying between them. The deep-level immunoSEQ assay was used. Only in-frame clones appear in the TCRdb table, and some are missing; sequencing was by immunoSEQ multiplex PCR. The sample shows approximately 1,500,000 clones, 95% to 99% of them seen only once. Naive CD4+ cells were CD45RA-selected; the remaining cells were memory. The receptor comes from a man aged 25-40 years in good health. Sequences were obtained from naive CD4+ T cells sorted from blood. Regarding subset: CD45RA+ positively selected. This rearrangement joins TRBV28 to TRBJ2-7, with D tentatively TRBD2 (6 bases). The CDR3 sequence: CASSLSIGTLSSYEQYF. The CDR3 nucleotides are TGTGCCAGCAGTTTATCGATCGGGACTCTAAGCTCCTACGAGCAGTACTTC.